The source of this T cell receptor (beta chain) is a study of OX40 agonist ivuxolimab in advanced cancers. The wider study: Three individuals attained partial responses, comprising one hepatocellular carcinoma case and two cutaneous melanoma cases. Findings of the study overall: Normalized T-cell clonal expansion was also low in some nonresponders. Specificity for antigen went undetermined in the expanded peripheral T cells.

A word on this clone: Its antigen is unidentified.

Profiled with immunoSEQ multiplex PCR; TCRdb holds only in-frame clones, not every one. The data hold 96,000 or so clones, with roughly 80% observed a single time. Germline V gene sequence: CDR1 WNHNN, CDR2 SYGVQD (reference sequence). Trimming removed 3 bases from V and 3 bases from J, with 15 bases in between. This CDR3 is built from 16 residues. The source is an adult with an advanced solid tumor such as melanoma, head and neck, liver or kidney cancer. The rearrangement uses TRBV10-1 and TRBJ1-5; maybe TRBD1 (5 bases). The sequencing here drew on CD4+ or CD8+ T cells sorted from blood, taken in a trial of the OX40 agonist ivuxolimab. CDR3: CASSELTGALNQPQHF. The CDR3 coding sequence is TGCGCCAGCAGTGAACTAACCGGGGCTCTCAATCAGCCCCAGCATTTT.